The 3 T cell receptor beta chains below were found in one sample sequenced in a study of CXCR3-negative and CXCR3-positive naive CD8 T cells (dated by TCRdb to the late 2010s). Beyond this particular receptor, the publication reports: Compared with CXCR3-negative naive cells, CXCR3-positive naive cells had TRB CDR3s with higher hydrophobicity (lower Kidera factor 4), lower energy, and higher strength and volume indices.

No antigens are known for them. Sequencing took place on a NextSeq 550. The Human TCR Profiling Kit (MiLaboratory) was used to make UMI-labeled 5' RACE TRB cDNA libraries. TCRdb reprocessed the sequencing reads and holds a single record per CDR3 protein sequence, with no DNA. The table for this sample records over 70,000 distinct CDR3 sequences. The ten largest clones capture under 0.95% of the sample. Source material: naive CXCR3+ CD8+ T cells from blood. The sample's cell subset or site label is to be understood as: CD45RO-CCR7+CD27+CD95- naive CD8+ T cells expressing CXCR3 (TNR3+). The receptors derive from a human donor in good health. Some clones in this sample may be carry-over from other donors' samples.

The genes are TRBV28 and TRBJ2-5; TCRdb's D call of TRBD1 is untestable without DNA. CDR1 and CDR2 (germline): MDHEN, SYDVKM. CDR3 length equals 15 residues. This CDR3 is CASSPLGQGEETQYF.

The chain is built from TRBV15 and TRBJ2-5; without DNA, the TCRdb call of TRBD2 cannot be checked. Per germline, CDR1 LNHNV and CDR2 YYDKDF (reference sequence). This CDR3 has 16 amino acids. CDR3 region: CATSREATPIQETQYF.

This chain uses TRBV12-3 or TRBV12-4 with TRBJ2-7; there is no DNA to check the TCRdb D call of TRBD1. The CDR3 runs 13 residues. CDR3 sequence: CASRRDRGYEQYF.